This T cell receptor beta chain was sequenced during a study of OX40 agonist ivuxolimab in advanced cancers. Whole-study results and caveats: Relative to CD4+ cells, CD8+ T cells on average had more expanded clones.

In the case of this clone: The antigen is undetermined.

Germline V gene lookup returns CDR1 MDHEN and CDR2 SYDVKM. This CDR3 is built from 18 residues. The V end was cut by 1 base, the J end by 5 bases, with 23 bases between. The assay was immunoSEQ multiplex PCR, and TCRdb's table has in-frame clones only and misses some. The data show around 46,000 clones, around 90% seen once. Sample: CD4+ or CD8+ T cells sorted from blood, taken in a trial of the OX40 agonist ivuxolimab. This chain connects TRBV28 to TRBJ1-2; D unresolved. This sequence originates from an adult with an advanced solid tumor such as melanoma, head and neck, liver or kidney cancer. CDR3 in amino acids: CASSLSARHPSGFYGYTF. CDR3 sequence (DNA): TGTGCCAGCAGTTTATCAGCCCGGCACCCTAGCGGGTTTTATGGCTACACCTTC.